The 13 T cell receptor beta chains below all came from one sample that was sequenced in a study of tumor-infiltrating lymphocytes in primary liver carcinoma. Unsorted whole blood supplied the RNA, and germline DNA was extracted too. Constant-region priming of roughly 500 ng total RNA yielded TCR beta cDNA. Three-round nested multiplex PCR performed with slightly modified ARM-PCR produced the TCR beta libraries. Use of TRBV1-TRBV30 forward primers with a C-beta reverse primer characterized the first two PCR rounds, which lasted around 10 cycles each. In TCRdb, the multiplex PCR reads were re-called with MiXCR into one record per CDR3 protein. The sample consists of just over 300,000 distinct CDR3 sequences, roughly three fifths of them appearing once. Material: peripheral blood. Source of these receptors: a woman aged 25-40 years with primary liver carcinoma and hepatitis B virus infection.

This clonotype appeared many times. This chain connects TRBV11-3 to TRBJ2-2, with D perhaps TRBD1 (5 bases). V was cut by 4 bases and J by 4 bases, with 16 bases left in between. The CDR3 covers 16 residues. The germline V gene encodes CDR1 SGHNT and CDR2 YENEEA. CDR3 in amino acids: CASSSTAFGPTGELFF. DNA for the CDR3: TGTGCCAGCAGCTCGACAGCCTTTGGACCCACCGGGGAGCTGTTTTTT.

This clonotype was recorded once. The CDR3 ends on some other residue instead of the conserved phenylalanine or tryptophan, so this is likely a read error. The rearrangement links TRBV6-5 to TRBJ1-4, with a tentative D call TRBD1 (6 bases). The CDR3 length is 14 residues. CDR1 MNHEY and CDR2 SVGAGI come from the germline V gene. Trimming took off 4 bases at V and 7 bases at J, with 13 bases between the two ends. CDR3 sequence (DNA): TGTGCCAGCAGTTTATCGGGGGGCGGTGAAAAACTGTTTTCT. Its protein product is CASSLSGGGEKLFS.

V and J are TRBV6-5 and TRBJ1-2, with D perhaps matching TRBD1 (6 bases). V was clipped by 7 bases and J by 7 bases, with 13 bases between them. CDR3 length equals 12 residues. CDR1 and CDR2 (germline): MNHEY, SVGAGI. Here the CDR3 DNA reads TGTGCCAGCAAGGGGAGGGGGGGTGGCTACACCTTC. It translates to CASKGRGGGYTF.

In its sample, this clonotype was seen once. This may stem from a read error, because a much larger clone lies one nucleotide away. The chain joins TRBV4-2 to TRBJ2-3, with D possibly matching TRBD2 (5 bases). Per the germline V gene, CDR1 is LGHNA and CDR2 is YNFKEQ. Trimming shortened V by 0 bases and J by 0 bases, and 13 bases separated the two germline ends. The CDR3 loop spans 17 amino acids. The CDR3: CASSQDRCEGSTDTQYF. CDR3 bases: TGTGCCAGCAGCCAAGATCGGTGTGAGGGTAGCACAGATACGCAGTATTTT.

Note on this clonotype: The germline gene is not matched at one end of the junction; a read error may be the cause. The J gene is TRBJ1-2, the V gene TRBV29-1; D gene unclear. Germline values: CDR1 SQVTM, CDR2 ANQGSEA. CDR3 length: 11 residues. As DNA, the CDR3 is TGCAGCATTGTCGGGAACTATGGTTACACCTTC. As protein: CSIVGNYGYTF.

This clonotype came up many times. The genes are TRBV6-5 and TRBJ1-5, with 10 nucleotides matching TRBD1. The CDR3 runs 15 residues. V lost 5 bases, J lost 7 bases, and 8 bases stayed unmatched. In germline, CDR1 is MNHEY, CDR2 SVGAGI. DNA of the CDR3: TGTGCCAGCAGTCGGGACAGGGGAGGGAACCAGCCCCAGCATTTT. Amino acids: CASSRDRGGNQPQHF.

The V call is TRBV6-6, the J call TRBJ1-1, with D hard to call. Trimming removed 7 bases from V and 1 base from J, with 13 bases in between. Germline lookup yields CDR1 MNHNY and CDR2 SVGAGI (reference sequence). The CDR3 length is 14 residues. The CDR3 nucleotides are TGTGCCAGCACCGAAACCTCAGGGAACACTGAAGCTTTCTTT. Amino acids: CASTETSGNTEAFF.

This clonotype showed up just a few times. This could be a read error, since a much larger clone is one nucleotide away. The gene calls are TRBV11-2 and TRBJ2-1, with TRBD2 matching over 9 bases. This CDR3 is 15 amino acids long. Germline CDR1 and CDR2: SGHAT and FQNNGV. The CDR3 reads CASGLGGRVSDEQFF. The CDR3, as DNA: TGTGCCAGCGGCTTGGGCGGGAGGGTTAGCGATGAGCAGTTCTTC.

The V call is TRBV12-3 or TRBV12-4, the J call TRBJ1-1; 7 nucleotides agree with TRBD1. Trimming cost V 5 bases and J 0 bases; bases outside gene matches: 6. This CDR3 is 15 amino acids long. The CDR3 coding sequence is TGTGCCAGCAGTGTGCTGACAGGGCTGAACACTGAAGCTTTCTTT. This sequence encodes CASSVLTGLNTEAFF.

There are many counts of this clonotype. The CDR3 DNA reads TGTGCCAGCAGCTTAGTCCATAGTCCTGAAGCTTTCTTT. Translating gives CASSLVHSPEAFF. V is TRBV5-4 and J is TRBJ1-1; D gene unclear. Trimming took 2 bases from V and 6 from J, leaving 11 bases between them. The CDR3 has 13 amino acids. Germline assignment: CDR1 SGHNT and CDR2 YYREEE (reference sequence). The full variable domain, its missing parts supplied by reference TRBV5-4 and TRBJ1-1, is ETGVTQSPTHLIKTRGQQVTLRCSSQSGHNTVSWYQQALGQGPQFIFQYYREEENGRGNFPPRFSGLQFPNYSSELNVNALELDDSALYLCASSLVHSPEAFFGQGTRLTVV.

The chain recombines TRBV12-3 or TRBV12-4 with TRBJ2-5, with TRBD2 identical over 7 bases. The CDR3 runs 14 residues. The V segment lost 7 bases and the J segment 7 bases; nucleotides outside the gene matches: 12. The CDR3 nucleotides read TGTGCCAGCACCAACTTAACTGGACTAGGGACCCAGTACTTC. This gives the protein CASTNLTGLGTQYF.

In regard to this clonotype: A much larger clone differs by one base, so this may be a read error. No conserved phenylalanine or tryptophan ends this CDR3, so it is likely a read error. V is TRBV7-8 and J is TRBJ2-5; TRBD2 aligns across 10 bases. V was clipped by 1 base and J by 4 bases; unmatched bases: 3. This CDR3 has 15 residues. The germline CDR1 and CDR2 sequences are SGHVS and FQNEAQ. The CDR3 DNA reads TGTGCCAGCAGCTTAGTTCGACTAGCGGGAGAGACCCAGTACTTG. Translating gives CASSLVRLAGETQYL.

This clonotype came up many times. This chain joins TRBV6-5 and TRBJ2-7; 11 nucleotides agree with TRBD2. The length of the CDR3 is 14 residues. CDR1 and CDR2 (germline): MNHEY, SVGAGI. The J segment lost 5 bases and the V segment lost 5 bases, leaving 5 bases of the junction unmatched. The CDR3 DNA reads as TGTGCCAGCAGTCGACTAGCGGGATTTGACGAGCAGTACTTC. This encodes CASSRLAGFDEQYF.